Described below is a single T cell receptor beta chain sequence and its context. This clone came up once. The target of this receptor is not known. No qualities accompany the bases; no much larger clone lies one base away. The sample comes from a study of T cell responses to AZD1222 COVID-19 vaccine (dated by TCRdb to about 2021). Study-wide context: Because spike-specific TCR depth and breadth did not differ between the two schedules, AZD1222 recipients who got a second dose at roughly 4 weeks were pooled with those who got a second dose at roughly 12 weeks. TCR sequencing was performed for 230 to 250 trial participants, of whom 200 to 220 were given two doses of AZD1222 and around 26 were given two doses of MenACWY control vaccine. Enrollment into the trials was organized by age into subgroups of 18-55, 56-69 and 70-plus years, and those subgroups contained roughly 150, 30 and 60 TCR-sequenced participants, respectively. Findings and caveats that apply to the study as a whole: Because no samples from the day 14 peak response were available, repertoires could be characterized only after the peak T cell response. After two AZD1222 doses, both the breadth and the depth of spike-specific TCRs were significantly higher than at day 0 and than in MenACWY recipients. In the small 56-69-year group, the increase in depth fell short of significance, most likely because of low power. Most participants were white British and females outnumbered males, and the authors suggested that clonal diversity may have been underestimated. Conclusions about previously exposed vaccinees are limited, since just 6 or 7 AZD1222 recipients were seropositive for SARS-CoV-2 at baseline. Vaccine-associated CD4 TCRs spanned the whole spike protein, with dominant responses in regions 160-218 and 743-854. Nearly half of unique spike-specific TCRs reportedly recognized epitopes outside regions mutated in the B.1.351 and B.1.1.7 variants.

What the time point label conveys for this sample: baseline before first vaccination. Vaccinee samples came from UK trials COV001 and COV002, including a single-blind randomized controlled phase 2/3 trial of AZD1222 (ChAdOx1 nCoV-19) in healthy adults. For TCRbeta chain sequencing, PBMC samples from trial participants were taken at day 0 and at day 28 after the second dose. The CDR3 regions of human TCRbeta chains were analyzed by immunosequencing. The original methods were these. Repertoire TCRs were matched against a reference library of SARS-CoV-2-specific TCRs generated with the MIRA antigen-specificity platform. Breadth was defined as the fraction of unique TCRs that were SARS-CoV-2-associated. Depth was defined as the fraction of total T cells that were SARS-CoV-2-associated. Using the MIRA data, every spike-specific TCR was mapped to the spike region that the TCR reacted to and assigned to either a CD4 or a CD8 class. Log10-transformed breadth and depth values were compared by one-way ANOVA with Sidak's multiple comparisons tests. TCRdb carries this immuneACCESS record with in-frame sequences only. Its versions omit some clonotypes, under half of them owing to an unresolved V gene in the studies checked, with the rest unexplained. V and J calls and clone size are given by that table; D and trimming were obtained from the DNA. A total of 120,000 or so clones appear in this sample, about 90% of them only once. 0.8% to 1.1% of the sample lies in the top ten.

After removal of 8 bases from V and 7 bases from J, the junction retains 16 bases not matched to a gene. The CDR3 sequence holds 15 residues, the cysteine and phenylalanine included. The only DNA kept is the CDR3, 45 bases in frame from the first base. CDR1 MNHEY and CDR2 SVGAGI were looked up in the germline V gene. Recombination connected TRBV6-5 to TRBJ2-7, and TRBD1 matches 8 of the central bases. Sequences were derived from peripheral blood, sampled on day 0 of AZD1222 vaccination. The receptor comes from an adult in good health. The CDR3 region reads CASSNHRPGGDEQYF. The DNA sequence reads TGTGCCAGCTCTAACCACCGGCCAGGGGGCGATGAGCAGTACTTC.